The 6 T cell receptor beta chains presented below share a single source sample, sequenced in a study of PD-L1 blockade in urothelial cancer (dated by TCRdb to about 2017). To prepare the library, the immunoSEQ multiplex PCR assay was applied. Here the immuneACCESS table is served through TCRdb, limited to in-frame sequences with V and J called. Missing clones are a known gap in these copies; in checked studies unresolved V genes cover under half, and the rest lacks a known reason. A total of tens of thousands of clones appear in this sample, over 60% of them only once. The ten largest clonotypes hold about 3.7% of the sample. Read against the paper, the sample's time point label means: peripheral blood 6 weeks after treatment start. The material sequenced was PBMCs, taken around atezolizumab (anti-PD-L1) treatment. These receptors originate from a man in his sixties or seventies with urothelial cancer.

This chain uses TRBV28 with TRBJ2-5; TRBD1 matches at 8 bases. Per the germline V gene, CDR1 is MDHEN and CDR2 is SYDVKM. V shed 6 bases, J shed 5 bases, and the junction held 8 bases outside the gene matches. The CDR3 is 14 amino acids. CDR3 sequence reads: CASRRTGIRETQYF. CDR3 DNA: TGTGCCAGCAGACGGACAGGGATACGGGAGACCCAGTACTTC.

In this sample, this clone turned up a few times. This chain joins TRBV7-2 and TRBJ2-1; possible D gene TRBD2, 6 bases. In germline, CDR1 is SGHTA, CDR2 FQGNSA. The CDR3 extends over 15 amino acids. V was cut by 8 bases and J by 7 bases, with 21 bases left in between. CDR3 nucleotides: TGTGCCAGCGTCGGAGGGGACCGCCGTTGGAATGAGCAGTTCTTC. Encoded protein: CASVGGDRRWNEQFF.

CDR3 sequence: CASSFGGWGQTTASTDTQYF. CDR3 nucleotides: TGTGCCAGCAGCTTCGGTGGGTGGGGACAAACTACAGCTAGCACAGATACGCAGTATTTT. V usage is TRBV5-4 and J usage is TRBJ2-3, with D possibly matching TRBD1 (6 bases). The CDR3 runs to 20 residues. The V gene lost 2 bases and the J gene lost 0 bases, with 25 bases spanning the gap. The V gene's germline CDR1 is SGHNT and CDR2 YYREEE (reference sequence). Together with reference TRBV5-4 and TRBJ2-3, the CDR3 gives the full variable domain: ETGVTQSPTHLIKTRGQQVTLRCSSQSGHNTVSWYQQALGQGPQFIFQYYREEENGRGNFPPRFSGLQFPNYSSELNVNALELDDSALYLCASSFGGWGQTTASTDTQYFGPGTRLTVL.

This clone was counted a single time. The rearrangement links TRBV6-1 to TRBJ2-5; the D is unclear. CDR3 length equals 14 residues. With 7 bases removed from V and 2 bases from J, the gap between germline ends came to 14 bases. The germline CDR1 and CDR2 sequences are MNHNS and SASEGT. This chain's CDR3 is CASTLRGRQETQYF. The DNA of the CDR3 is TGTGCCAGCACCCTCCGCGGCCGTCAAGAGACCCAGTACTTC.

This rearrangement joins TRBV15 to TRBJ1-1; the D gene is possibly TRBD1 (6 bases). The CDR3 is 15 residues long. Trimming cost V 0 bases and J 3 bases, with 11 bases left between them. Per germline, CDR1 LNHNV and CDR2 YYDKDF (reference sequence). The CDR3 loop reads CATSRDGTSYTEAFF. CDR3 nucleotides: TGTGCCACCAGCAGAGATGGGACATCCTACACTGAAGCTTTCTTT. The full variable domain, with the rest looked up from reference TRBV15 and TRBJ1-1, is DAMVIQNPRYQVTQFGKPVTLSCSQTLNHNVMYWYQQKSSQAPKLLFHYYDKDFNNEADTPDNFQSRRPNTSFCFLDIRSPGLGDTAMYLCATSRDGTSYTEAFFGQGTRLTVV.

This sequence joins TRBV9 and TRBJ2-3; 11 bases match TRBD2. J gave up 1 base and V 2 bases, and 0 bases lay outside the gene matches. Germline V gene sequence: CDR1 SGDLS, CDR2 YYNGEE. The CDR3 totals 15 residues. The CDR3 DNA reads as TGTGCCAGCAGCGTGACTAGCGGGGGCACAGATACGCAGTATTTT. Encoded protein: CASSVTSGGTDTQYF.